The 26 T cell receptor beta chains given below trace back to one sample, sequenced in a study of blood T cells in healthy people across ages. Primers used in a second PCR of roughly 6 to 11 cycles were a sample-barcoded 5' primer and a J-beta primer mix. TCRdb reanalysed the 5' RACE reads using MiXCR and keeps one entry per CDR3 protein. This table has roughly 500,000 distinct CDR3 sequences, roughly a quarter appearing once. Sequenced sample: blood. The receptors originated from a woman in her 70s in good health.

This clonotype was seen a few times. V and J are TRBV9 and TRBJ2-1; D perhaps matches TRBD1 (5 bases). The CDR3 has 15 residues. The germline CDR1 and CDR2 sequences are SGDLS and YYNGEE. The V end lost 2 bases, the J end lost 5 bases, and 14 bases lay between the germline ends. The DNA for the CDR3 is TGTGCCAGCAGCGTTAGGGGCCGGAGTAACAATGAGCAGTTCTTC. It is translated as CASSVRGRSNNEQFF.

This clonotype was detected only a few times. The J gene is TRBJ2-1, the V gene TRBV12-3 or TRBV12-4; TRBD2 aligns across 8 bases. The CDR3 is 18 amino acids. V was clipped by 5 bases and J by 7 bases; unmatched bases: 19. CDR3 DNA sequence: TGTGCCAGCAGTCGCGCCTATACGGGGACTAGTGGAGGGAATGAGCAGTTCTTC. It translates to CASSRAYTGTSGGNEQFF.

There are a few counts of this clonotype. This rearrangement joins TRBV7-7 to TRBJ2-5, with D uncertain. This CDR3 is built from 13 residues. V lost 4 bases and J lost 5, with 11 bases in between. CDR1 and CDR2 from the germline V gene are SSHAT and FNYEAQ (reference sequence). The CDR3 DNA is TGTGCCAGCAGCTCTCGCGCGCGGGAGACCCAGTACTTC. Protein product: CASSSRARETQYF.

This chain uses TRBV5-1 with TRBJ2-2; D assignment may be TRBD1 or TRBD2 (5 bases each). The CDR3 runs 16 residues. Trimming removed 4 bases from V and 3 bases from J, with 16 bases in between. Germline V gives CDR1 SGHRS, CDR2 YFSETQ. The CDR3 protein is CASSRLGEPYTGELFF. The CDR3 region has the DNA TGCGCCAGCAGCCGTTTGGGGGAACCGTACACCGGGGAGCTGTTTTTT.

The CDR3 region is CASSLRRQETQYF. The CDR3 region has the DNA TGTGCCAGCAGCTTACGCAGACAAGAGACCCAGTACTTC. The chain carries TRBV11-2 and TRBJ2-5; D gene uncertain. The CDR3 consists of 13 residues. Germline loops: CDR1 SGHAT, CDR2 FQNNGV. V dropped 2 bases and J dropped 2 bases, with 6 bases sitting between them.

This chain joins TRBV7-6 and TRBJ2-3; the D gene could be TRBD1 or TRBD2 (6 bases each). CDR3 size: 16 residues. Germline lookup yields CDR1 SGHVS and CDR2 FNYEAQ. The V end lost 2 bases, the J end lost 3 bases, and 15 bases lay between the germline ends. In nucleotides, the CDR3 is TGTGCCAGCAGCTTACCCCGGGGGCCGAGAACAGATACGCAGTATTTT. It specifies CASSLPRGPRTDTQYF.

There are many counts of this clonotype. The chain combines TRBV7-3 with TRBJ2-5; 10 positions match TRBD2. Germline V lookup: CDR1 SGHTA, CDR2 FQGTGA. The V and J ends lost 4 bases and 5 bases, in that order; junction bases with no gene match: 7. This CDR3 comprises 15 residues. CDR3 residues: CASSSIAGGSETQYF. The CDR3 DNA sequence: TGTGCCAGCAGCTCCATAGCGGGGGGTTCTGAGACCCAGTACTTC.

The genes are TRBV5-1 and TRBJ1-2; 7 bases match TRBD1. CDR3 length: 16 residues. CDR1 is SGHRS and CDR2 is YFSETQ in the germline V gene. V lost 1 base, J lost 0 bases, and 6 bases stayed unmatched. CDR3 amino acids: CASSLYGTATNYGYTF. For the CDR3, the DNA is TGCGCCAGCAGCTTGTATGGGACAGCGACTAACTATGGCTACACCTTC.

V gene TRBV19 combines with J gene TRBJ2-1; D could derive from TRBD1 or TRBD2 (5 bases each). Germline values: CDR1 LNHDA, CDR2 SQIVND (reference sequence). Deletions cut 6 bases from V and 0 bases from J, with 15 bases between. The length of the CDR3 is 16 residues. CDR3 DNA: TGTGCCAGTAGCTCAGTCACGGGGCACTCCTACAATGAGCAGTTCTTC. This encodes CASSSVTGHSYNEQFF.

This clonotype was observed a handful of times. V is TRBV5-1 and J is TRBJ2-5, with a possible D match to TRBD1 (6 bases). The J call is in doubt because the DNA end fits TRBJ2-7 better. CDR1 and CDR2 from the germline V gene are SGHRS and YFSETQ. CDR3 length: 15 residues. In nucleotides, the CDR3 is TGCGCCAGCAGCTGGAGCCAGGGGCGCTCCTACGAGCAGTACTTC. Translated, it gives CASSWSQGRSYEQYF.

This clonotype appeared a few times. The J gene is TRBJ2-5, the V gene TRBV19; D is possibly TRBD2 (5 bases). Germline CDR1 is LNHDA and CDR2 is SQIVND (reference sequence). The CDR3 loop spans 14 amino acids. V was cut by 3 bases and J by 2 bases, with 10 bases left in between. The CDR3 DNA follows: TGTGCCAGTAGTATGGGATCGGGGCAAGAGACCCAGTACTTC. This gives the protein CASSMGSGQETQYF.

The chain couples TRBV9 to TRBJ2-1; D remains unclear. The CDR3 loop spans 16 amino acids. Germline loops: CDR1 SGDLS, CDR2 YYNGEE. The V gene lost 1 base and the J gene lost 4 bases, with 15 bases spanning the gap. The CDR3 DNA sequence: TGTGCCAGCAGCGTACTAAGCATAAGTCGGTACAATGAGCAGTTCTTC. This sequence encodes CASSVLSISRYNEQFF. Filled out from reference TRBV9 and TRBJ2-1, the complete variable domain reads DSGVTQTPKHLITATGQRVTLRCSPRSGDLSVYWYQQSLDQGLQFLIQYYNGEERAKGNILERFSAQQFPDLHSELNLSSLELGDSALYFCASSVLSISRYNEQFFGPGTRLTVL.

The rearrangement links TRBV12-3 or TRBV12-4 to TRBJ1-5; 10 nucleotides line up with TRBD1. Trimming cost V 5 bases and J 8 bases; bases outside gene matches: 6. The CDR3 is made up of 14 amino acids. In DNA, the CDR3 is TGTGCCAGCAGTCCCTGGACAGGGGGGAAGCCCCAGCATTTT. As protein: CASSPWTGGKPQHF.

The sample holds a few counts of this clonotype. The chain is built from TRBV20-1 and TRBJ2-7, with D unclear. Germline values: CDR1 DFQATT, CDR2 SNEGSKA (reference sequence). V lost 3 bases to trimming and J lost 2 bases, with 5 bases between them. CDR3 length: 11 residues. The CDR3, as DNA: TGCAGTGCTAGTACGACCTACGAGCAGTACTTC. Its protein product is CSASTTYEQYF.

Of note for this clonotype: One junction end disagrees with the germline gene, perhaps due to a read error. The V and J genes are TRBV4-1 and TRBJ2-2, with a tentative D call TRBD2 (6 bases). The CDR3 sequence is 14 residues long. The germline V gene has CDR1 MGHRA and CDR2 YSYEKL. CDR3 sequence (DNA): TGCGCCAGCAGCCTACGACTAGACGCCGGAGAGCTGTTTTTT. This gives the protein CASSLRLDAGELFF.

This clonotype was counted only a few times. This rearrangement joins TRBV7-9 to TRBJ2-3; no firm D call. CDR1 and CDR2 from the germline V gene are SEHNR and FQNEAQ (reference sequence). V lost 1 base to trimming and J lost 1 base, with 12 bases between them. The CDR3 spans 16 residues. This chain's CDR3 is CASSLGRVLGTDTQYF. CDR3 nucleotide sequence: TGTGCCAGCAGCTTAGGTCGCGTCCTTGGCACAGATACGCAGTATTTT.

The CDR3 sequence: CASKAPQVNTEAFF. DNA of the CDR3: TGCGCCAGCAAGGCTCCGCAAGTGAACACTGAAGCTTTCTTT. This rearrangement joins TRBV10-2 to TRBJ1-1; D is uncertain. Trimming pared 7 bases from V and 0 bases from J, leaving 12 bases between. CDR3 length: 14 amino acids. Germline V gene sequence: CDR1 WSHSY, CDR2 SAAADI.

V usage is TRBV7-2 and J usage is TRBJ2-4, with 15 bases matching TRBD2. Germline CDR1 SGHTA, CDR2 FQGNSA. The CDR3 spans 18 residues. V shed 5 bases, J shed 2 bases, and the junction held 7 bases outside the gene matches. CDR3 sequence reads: CASSTRTSGGATKNIQYF. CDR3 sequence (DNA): TGTGCCAGCAGCACCCGGACTAGCGGGGGGGCAACCAAAAACATTCAGTACTTC. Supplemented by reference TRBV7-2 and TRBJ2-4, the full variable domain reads GAGVSQSPSNKVTEKGKDVELRCDPISGHTALYWYRQSLGQGLEFLIYFQGNSAPDKSGLPSDRFSAERTGGSVSTLTIQRTQQEDSAVYLCASSTRTSGGATKNIQYFGAGTRLSVL.

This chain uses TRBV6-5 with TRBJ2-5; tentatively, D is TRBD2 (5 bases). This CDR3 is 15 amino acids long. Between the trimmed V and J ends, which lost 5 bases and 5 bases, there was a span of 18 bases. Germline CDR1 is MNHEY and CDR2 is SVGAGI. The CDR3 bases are TGTGCCAGCAGTCCCCGTGGGAGTGACACTGAGACCCAGTACTTC. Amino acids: CASSPRGSDTETQYF.

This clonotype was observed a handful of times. The CDR3, as DNA: TGCAGTGCTAGAGACCGGACTCCCCGGTATGGCTACACCTTC. Translated, it gives CSARDRTPRYGYTF. The gene calls are TRBV20-1 and TRBJ1-2; D is uncertain. Trimming left V 0 bases short and J 5 bases short, with 13 bases between. Looked up from germline, CDR1 is DFQATT and CDR2 is SNEGSKA (reference sequence). The CDR3 totals 14 residues.

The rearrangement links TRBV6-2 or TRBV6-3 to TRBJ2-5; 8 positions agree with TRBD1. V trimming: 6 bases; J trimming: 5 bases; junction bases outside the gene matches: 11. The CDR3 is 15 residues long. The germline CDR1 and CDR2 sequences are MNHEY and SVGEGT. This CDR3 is CASSISGQGSETQYF. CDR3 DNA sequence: TGTGCCAGCAGCATCTCCGGACAGGGTTCGGAGACCCAGTACTTC.

The CDR3 reads CASSKYGTANTEAFF. The CDR3 bases are TGTGCCAGCAGTAAATACGGGACAGCGAACACTGAAGCTTTCTTT. The rearrangement joins TRBV27 to TRBJ1-1; 7 bases fit TRBD1. The V segment lost 5 bases and the J segment 1 base; nucleotides outside the gene matches: 7. The CDR3 extends over 15 amino acids. Germline CDR1 and CDR2: MNHEY and SMNVEV (reference sequence).

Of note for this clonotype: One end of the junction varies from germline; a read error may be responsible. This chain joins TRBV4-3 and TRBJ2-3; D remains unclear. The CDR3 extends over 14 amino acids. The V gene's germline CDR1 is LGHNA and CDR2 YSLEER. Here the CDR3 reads CASSKEAGSCTQYF. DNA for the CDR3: TGCGCCAGCAGCAAAGAAGCTGGGTCGTGTACGCAGTATTTT.

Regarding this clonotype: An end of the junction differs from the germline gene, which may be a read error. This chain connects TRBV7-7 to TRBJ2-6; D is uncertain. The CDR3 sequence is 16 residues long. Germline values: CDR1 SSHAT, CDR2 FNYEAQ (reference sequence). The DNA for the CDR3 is TGTGCTAGCAGCTTAGATTGGGGCTCTGGGGCCAACGTCCTGACTTTC. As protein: CASSLDWGSGANVLTF.

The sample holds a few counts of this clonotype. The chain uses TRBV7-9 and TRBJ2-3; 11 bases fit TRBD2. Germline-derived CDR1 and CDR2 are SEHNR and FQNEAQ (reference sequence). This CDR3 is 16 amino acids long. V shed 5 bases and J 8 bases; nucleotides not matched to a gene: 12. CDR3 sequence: CASSEQGTSGGGTQYF. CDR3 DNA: TGTGCCAGCAGCGAGCAAGGGACTAGCGGAGGGGGTACGCAGTATTTT.

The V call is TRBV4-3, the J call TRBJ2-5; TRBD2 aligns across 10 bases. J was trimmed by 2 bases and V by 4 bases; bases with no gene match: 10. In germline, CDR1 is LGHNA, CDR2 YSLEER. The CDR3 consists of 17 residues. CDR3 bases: TGCGCCAGCAGCCCCCGGACTAGCGGTCTGACACAAGAGACCCAGTACTTC. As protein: CASSPRTSGLTQETQYF.